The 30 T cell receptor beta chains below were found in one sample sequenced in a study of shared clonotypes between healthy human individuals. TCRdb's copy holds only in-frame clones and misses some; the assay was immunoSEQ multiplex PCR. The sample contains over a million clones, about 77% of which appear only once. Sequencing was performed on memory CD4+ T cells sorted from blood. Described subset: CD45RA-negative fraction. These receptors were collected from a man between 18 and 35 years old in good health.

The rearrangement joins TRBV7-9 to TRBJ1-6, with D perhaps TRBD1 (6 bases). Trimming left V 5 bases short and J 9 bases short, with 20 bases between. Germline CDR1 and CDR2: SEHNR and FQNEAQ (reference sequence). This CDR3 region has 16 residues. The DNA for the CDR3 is TGTGCCAGCAGCCTCAGCACACAGGGTGGTGGTTCACCCCTCCACTTT. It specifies CASSLSTQGGGSPLHF.

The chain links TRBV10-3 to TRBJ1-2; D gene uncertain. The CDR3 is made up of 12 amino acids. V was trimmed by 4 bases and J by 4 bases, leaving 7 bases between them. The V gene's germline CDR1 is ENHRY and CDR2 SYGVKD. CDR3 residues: CAISVSGYGYTF. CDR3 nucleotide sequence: TGTGCCATCAGTGTCTCAGGCTATGGCTACACCTTC.

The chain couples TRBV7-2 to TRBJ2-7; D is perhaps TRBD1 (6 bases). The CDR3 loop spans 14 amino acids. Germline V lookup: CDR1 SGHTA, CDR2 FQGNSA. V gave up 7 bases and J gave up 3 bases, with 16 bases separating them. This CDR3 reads CASNYKTGLYEQYF. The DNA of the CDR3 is TGTGCCAGCAACTACAAGACAGGCCTCTACGAGCAGTACTTC. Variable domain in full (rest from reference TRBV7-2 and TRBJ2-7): GAGVSQSPSNKVTEKGKDVELRCDPISGHTALYWYRQSLGQGLEFLIYFQGNSAPDKSGLPSDRFSAERTGGSVSTLTIQRTQQEDSAVYLCASNYKTGLYEQYFGPGTRLTVT.

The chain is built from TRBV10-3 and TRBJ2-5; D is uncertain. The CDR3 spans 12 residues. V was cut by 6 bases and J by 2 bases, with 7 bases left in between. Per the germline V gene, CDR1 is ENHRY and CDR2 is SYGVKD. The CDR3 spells CAISANQETQYF. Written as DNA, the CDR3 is TGTGCCATCAGCGCGAATCAAGAGACCCAGTACTTC.

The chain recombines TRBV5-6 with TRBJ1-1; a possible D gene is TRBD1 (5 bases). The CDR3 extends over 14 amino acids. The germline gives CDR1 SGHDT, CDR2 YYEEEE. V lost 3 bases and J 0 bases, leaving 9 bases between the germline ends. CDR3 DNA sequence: TGTGCCAGCAGCTGGTGGGGGATGAACACTGAAGCTTTCTTT. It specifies CASSWWGMNTEAFF.

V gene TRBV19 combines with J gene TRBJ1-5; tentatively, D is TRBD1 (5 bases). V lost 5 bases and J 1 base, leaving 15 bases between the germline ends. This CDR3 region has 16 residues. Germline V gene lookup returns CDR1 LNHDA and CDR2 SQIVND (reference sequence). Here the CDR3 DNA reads TGTGCCAGTAGTGGGCTTTTTAAGGGGAGCAATCAGCCCCAGCATTTT. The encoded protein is CASSGLFKGSNQPQHF.

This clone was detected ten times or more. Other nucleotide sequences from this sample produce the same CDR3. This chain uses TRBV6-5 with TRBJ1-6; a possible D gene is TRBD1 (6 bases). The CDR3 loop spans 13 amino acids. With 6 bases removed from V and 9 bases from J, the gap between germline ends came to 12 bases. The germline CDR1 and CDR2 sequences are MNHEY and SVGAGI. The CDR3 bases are TGTGCCAGCAGAAAACAGGGTAGTTCACCCCTCCACTTT. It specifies CASRKQGSSPLHF.

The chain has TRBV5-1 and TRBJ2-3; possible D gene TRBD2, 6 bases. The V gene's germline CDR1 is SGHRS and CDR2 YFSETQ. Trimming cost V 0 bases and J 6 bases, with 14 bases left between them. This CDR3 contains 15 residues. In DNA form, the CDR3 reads TGCGCCAGCAGCTTGGAACCGGGAGTATCGGATACGCAGTATTTT. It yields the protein CASSLEPGVSDTQYF.

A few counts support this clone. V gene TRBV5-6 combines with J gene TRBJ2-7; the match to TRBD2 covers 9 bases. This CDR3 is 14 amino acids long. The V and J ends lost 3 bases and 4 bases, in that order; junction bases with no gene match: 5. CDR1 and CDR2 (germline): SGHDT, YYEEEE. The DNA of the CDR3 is TGTGCCAGCAGCTCTCTAGCGGGAAAATACGAGCAGTACTTC. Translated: CASSSLAGKYEQYF. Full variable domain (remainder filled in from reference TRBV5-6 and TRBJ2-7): DAGVTQSPTHLIKTRGQQVTLRCSPKSGHDTVSWYQQALGQGPQFIFQYYEEEERQRGNFPDRFSGHQFPNYSSELNVNALLLGDSALYLCASSSLAGKYEQYFGPGTRLTVT.

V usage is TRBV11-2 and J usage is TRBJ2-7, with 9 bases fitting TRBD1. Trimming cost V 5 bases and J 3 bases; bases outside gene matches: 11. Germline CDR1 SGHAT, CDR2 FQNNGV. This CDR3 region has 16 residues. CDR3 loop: CASSAPTGTGNYEQYF. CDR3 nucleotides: TGTGCCAGCAGCGCGCCCACCGGGACAGGGAACTACGAGCAGTACTTC.

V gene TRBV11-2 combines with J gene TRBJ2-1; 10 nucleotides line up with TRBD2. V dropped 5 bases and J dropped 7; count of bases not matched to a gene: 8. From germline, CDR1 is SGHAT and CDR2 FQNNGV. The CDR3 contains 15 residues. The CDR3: CASSTIKRGGNEQFF. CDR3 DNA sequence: TGTGCCAGCAGCACTATTAAGCGGGGGGGGAATGAGCAGTTCTTC.

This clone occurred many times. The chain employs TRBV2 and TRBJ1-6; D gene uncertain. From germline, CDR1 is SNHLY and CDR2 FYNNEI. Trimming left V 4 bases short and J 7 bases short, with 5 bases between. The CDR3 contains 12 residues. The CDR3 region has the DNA TGTGCCAGCAGTGTGGGGAATTCACCCCTCCACTTT. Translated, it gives CASSVGNSPLHF.

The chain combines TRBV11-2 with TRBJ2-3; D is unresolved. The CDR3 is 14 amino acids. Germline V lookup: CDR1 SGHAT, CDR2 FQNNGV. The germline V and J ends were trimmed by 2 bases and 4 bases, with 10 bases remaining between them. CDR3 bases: TGTGCCAGCAGCTTAAGGTACCGAGCAGATACGCAGTATTTT. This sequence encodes CASSLRYRADTQYF.

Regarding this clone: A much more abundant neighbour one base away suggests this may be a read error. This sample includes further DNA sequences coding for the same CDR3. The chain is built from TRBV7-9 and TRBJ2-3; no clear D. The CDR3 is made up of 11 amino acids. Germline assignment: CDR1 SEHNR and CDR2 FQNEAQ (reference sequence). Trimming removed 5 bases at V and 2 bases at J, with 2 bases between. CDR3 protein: CASSLTDTQYF. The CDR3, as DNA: TGTGCCAGCAGCCTCACAGATACGCAGTATTTT.

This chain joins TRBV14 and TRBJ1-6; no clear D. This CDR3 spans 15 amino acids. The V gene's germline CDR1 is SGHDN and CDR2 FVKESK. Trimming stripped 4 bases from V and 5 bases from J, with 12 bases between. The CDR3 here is CASSRTTGNNSPLHF. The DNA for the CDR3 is TGTGCCAGCAGCCGAACGACGGGAAATAATTCACCCCTCCACTTT.

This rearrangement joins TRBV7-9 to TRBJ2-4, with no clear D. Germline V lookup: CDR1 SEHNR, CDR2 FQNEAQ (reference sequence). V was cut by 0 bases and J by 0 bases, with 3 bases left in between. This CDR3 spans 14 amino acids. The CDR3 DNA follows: TGTGCCAGCAGCTTAGCCGGAGCCAAAAACATTCAGTACTTC. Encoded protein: CASSLAGAKNIQYF.

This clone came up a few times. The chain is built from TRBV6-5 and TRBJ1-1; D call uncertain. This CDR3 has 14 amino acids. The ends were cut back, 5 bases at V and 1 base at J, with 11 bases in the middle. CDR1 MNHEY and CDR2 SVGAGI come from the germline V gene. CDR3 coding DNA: TGTGCCAGCAGTCGGCCCGGAGGGAACACTGAAGCTTTCTTT. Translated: CASSRPGGNTEAFF.

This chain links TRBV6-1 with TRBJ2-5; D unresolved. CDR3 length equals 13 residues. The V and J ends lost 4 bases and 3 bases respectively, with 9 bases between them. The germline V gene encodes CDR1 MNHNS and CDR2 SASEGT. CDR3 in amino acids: CASSGTHKETQYF. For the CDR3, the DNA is TGTGCCAGCAGTGGGACGCACAAAGAGACCCAGTACTTC.

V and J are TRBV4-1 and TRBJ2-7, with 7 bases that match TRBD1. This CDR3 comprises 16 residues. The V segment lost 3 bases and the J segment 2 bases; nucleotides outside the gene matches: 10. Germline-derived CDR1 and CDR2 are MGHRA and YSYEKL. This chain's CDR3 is CASSQETGAPTYEQYF. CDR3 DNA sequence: TGCGCCAGCAGCCAGGAAACAGGGGCCCCTACCTACGAGCAGTACTTC.

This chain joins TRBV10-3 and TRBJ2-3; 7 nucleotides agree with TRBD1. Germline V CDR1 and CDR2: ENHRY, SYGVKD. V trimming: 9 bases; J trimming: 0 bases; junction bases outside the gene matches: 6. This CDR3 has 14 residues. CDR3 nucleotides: TGTGCCATTAGACAGGGCCACAGCACAGATACGCAGTATTTT. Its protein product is CAIRQGHSTDTQYF.

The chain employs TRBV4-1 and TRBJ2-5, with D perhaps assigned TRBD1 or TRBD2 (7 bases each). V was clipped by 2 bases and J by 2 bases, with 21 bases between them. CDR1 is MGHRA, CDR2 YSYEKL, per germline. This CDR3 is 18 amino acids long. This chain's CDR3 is CASSQSPTGVGGQETQYF. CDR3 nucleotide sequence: TGCGCCAGCAGCCAATCCCCTACAGGGGTCGGGGGGCAAGAGACCCAGTACTTC.

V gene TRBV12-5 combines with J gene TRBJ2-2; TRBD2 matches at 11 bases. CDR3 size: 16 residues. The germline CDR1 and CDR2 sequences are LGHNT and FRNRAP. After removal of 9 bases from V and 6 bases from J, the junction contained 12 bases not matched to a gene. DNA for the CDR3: TGTGCTAGCCGGCGACTAGCGGGATCGGGGGCCGGGGAGCTGTTTTTT. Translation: CASRRLAGSGAGELFF.

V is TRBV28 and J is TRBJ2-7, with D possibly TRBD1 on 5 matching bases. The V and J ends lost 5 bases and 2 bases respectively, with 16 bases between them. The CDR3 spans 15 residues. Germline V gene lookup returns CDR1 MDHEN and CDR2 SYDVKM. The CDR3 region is CASSTFQGLTYEQYF. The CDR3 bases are TGTGCCAGCAGTACGTTTCAGGGCCTAACCTACGAGCAGTACTTC.

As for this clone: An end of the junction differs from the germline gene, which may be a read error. The CDR3 sequence is CASSLGGLLARQETQYF. In nucleotides, the CDR3 is TGTGCTAGCAGCTTGGGGGGGCTTCTAGCGCGCCAAGAGACCCAGTACTTC. The chain has TRBV7-7 and TRBJ2-5, with D possibly matching TRBD2 (7 bases). The CDR3 covers 17 residues. The germline gives CDR1 SSHAT, CDR2 FNYEAQ (reference sequence).

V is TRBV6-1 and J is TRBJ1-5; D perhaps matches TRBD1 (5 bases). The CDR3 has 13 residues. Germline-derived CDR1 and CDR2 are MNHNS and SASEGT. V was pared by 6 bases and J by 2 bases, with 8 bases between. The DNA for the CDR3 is TGTGCCAGCAGGCCAGGGCGCAATCAGCCCCAGCATTTT. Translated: CASRPGRNQPQHF.

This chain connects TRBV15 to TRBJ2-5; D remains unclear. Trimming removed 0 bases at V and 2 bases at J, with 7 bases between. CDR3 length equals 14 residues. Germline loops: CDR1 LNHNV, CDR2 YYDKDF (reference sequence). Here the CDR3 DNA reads TGTGCCACCAGCAGAGATGTCAGGCAAGAGACCCAGTACTTC. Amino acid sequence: CATSRDVRQETQYF.

CDR3 loop: CASSLPYSNRGTNEKLFF. DNA for the CDR3: TGTGCCAGCAGCTTACCGTATAGCAACAGGGGAACTAATGAAAAACTGTTTTTT. The chain uses TRBV11-2 and TRBJ1-4; 7 bases match TRBD1. The CDR3 covers 18 residues. Germline loops: CDR1 SGHAT, CDR2 FQNNGV. J gave up 1 base and V 2 bases, and 10 bases lay outside the gene matches.

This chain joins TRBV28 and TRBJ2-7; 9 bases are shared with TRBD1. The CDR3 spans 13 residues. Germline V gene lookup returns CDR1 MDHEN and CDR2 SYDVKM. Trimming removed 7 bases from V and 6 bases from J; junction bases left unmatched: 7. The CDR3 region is CASTTDRGLEQYF. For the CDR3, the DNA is TGTGCCAGCACAACGGACAGGGGTCTCGAGCAGTACTTC. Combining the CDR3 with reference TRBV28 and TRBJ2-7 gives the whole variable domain DVKVTQSSRYLVKRTGEKVFLECVQDMDHENMFWYRQDPGLGLRLIYFSYDVKMKEKGDIPEGYSVSREKKERFSLILESASTNQTSMYLCASTTDRGLEQYFGPGTRLTVT.

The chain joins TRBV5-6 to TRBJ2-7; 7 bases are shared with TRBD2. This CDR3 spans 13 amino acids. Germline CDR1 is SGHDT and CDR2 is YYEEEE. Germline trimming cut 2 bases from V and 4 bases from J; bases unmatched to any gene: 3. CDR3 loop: CASSFLAAYEQYF. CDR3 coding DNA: TGTGCCAGCAGCTTCCTAGCGGCATACGAGCAGTACTTC.

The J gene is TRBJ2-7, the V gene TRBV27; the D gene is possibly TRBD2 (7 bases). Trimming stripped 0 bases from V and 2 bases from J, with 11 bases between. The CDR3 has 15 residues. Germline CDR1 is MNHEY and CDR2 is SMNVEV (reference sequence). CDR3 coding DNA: TGTGCCAGCAGTTTATCGGGGAGGGGGGCCTACGAGCAGTACTTC. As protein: CASSLSGRGAYEQYF.